This is a list of T cell receptor beta chains from one sample in a study of cytomegalovirus exposure and HLA in healthy donors. Using immunoSEQ multiplex PCR, the repertoire was profiled, and TCRdb retains in-frame clones only, with some absent. The table has 170,000 or so clones, around four fifths seen once. The material sequenced was PBMCs. Receptors originate from a woman between 45 and 60 years old in good health and CMV-seropositive. Both conserved end residues are part of each CDR3. D genes are given only for firm matches. A row's size may be missing; if present it is once, few, many or a size class.

clone_size j_call d_call v_call cdr3_nt cdr3_aa
. TRBJ2-7 . TRBV6-1 TGTGCCAGCAGTCCTGACGACAGGTTGTACGAGCAGTACTTC CASSPDDRLYEQYF
. TRBJ2-1 . TRBV5-1 TGCGCCAGCAGCTTGGTGGCGGGAAAGGATGAGCAGTTCTTC CASSLVAGKDEQFF
. TRBJ1-2 . TRBV19 TGTGCCAGTAGTATGTATACAGGGAGTGGCTACACCTTC CASSMYTGSGYTF
. TRBJ1-2 TRBD1 TRBV19 TGTGCCAGTAGTCTTAGAACAGGGGCCTCCTATGGCTACACCTTC CASSLRTGASYGYTF
. TRBJ2-7 TRBD2 TRBV7-6 TGTGCCAGCAGCCCCCGGGAGGCCGGAGGTACCTACGAGCAGTACTTC CASSPREAGGTYEQYF
. TRBJ2-1 TRBD1 TRBV7-3 TGTGCCAGCAGCCGTGGGACAGTTCACAATGAGCAGTTCTTC CASSRGTVHNEQFF
. TRBJ2-7 . TRBV2 TGTGCCAGCAGTGAACAGGTTACCTACGAGCAGTACTTC CASSEQVTYEQYF
. TRBJ2-4 . TRBV2 TGTGCCAGCAGGCCCGCGGGGAACATTCAGTACTTC CASRPAGNIQYF
. TRBJ1-1 TRBD1 TRBV6-1 TGTGCCAGCTCCAACAGGGGAGGCACTGAAGCTTTCTTT CASSNRGGTEAFF
once TRBJ1-2 . TRBV6-5 TGTGCCAGCATTGACAGGATGAGCGGCTACACCTTC CASIDRMSGYTF